What follows are 9 T cell receptor beta chains derived from one specimen sequenced in a study of blood T cell repertoires in COVID-19. The assay was immunoSEQ multiplex PCR, and TCRdb's table has in-frame clones only and misses some. Seen here are approximately 230,000 clones, 85% to 90% observed once, and the top ten hold around 1.7%. The specimen sequenced was PBMCs or T cells enriched from blood (not recorded which). All receptors derive from a man aged 40-49 years who had recovered from COVID-19.

The CDR3 DNA follows: TGTGCCAGCACTTCCAATAGCGGGAGTCCCTACGAGCAGTACTTC. It codes for CASTSNSGSPYEQYF. The chain uses TRBV28 and TRBJ2-7, with 9 nucleotides matching TRBD2. V was clipped by 7 bases and J by 2 bases; unmatched bases: 9. Germline CDR1 MDHEN, CDR2 SYDVKM. This CDR3 is 15 amino acids long.

This clone was seen a few times. A read error is likely, as this CDR3 ends without the conserved phenylalanine or tryptophan. The DNA is left out, because the CDR3 cannot be placed on it with certainty; the CDR3 is given as TCRdb lists it. This CDR3 reads CASRRTGEPL. The gene calls are TRBV11-3 and TRBJ2-7; TRBD1 is taken as the D call from the table, unchecked against the DNA. The length of the CDR3 is 10 amino acids, counting both ends. Germline assignment: CDR1 SGHNT and CDR2 YENEEA.

This chain joins TRBV7-3 and TRBJ2-5, with a weak D call TRBD2 (5 bases). CDR3 length: 15 amino acids. CDR1 SGHTA and CDR2 FQGTGA come from the germline V gene. V was pared by 5 bases and J by 0 bases, with 13 bases between. In DNA, the CDR3 is TGTGCCAGCAGCCGGGGTCGGGCAAACCAAGAGACCCAGTACTTC. This encodes CASSRGRANQETQYF.

The rearrangement uses TRBV28 and TRBJ2-5, with 11 bases aligning to TRBD2. This CDR3 has 17 residues. The ends lost 5 bases at V and 2 bases at J; junction bases unmatched: 10. Germline assignment: CDR1 MDHEN and CDR2 SYDVKM. CDR3 sequence (DNA): TGTGCCAGCAGTCCACAGATGGGACTAGCGGAACAAGAGACCCAGTACTTC. Amino acid sequence: CASSPQMGLAEQETQYF. Together with reference TRBV28 and TRBJ2-5, the CDR3 gives the full variable domain: DVKVTQSSRYLVKRTGEKVFLECVQDMDHENMFWYRQDPGLGLRLIYFSYDVKMKEKGDIPEGYSVSREKKERFSLILESASTNQTSMYLCASSPQMGLAEQETQYFGPGTRLLVL.

The rearrangement joins TRBV13 to TRBJ2-7; D perhaps matches TRBD1 (6 bases). The CDR3 has 14 amino acids. Trimming left V 5 bases short and J 2 bases short, with 13 bases between. The germline V gene has CDR1 PRHDT and CDR2 FYEKMQ (reference sequence). The CDR3: CASSDRDIAYEQYF. Written as DNA, the CDR3 is TGTGCCAGCAGCGACCGGGACATCGCCTACGAGCAGTACTTC. The variable domain in full, with the rest retrieved from reference TRBV13 and TRBJ2-7, is AAGVIQSPRHLIKEKRETATLKCYPIPRHDTVYWYQQGPGQDPQFLISFYEKMQSDKGSIPDRFSAQQFSDYHSELNMSSLELGDSALYFCASSDRDIAYEQYFGPGTRLTVT.

This rearrangement joins TRBV11-2 to TRBJ1-3; D gene unclear. This CDR3 comprises 14 residues. The ends were cut back, 5 bases at V and 8 bases at J, with 16 bases in the middle. Germline CDR1 and CDR2: SGHAT and FQNNGV. CDR3 amino acids: CASSPSIIGDTIYF. CDR3 bases: TGTGCCAGCAGCCCTAGTATAATCGGGGACACCATATATTTT.

The DNA for the CDR3 is TGTGCCAGTACTCCGGGACTAGATGTGTTCTTC. Its protein product is CASTPGLDVFF. J is TRBJ2-1 and V is TRBV19; 8 positions agree with TRBD2. CDR3 length: 11 residues. Looked up from germline, CDR1 is LNHDA and CDR2 is SQIVND (reference sequence). V dropped 7 bases and J dropped 15; count of bases not matched to a gene: 8.

This chain joins TRBV28 and TRBJ2-2; D is possibly TRBD1 (6 bases). From germline, CDR1 is MDHEN and CDR2 SYDVKM. V dropped 4 bases and J dropped 6 bases, with 15 bases sitting between them. The length of the CDR3 is 15 residues. This CDR3 is CASSSSQGPSGELFF. CDR3 bases: TGTGCCAGCAGTTCGTCTCAGGGGCCATCCGGGGAGCTGTTTTTT.

The chain is built from TRBV27 and TRBJ1-6, with TRBD1 matching over 9 bases. The germline V gene encodes CDR1 MNHEY and CDR2 SMNVEV (reference sequence). This CDR3 comprises 14 residues. Germline trimming cut 4 bases from V and 7 bases from J; bases unmatched to any gene: 2. CDR3 DNA: TGTGCCAGCAGTTGGGACAGGGCAAATTCACCCCTCCACTTT. Its protein is CASSWDRANSPLHF.